A selection of T cell receptor beta chains follows, all from one sample in a study of blood T cell repertoires in COVID-19. The method was immunoSEQ multiplex PCR; TCRdb's version includes in-frame clones alone and lacks a portion of them. Of 200,000 or so clones listed, 70% to 90% are singletons. Sequencing input: peripheral blood. Source of these receptors: a woman between 40 and 50 years old who had recovered from COVID-19. Both conserved end residues are part of each CDR3. Each record gives: clone size, V gene, D gene, J gene, CDR3 DNA, CDR3 protein. A D gene is named only where the DNA matches it firmly. A clone size is listed for some rows: how often the clone was seen (once, few, many), or a class if it is expanded.

clone size: NA
V gene: TRBV28
D gene: NA
J gene: TRBJ1-4
CDR3 DNA: TGTGCCAGCAGTCAGGGCTCTAATGAAAAACTGTTTTTT
CDR3 protein: CASSQGSNEKLFF

clone size: NA
V gene: TRBV25-1
D gene: TRBD2
J gene: TRBJ2-7
CDR3 DNA: TGTGCCAGCAGTGACCTTAGCGGGACCGGTCGAGAGCAGTACTTC
CDR3 protein: CASSDLSGTGREQYF

clone size: NA
V gene: TRBV28
D gene: NA
J gene: TRBJ1-5
CDR3 DNA: TGTGCCAGCAGTTTAGTTAAGGGAGTAATAGGCAATCAGCCCCAGCATTTT
CDR3 protein: CASSLVKGVIGNQPQHF

clone size: NA
V gene: TRBV6-2/TRBV6-3
D gene: NA
J gene: TRBJ1-1
CDR3 DNA: TGTGCCAGCAGTTACTCGCGGGGGAGGCCTGAAGCTTTCTTT
CDR3 protein: CASSYSRGRPEAFF

clone size: NA
V gene: TRBV13
D gene: TRBD2
J gene: TRBJ2-1
CDR3 DNA: TGTGCCAGCAGCTTTATAGGCGGGAGGGCCGTTATAAATGAGCAGTTCTTC
CDR3 protein: CASSFIGGRAVINEQFF

clone size: NA
V gene: TRBV18
D gene: TRBD1
J gene: TRBJ2-7
CDR3 DNA: TGTGCCAGCTCACCTTCAATAGGGGGCGCCGACGAGCAGTACTTC
CDR3 protein: CASSPSIGGADEQYF

clone size: NA
V gene: TRBV3-1/TRBV3-2
D gene: TRBD1
J gene: TRBJ1-2
CDR3 DNA: TGTGCCAGCAGCCATGAGGGACAGAACTATGGCTACACCTTC
CDR3 protein: CASSHEGQNYGYTF

clone size: few
V gene: TRBV10-3
D gene: NA
J gene: TRBJ2-2
CDR3 DNA: TGTGCCATCAGTGAGTCCTCAGGGAACACCGGGGAGCTGTTTTTT
CDR3 protein: CAISESSGNTGELFF

clone size: NA
V gene: TRBV6-5
D gene: NA
J gene: TRBJ2-7
CDR3 DNA: TGTGCCAGCAGTTATACCAGCGGACCCTACGAGCAGTACTTC
CDR3 protein: CASSYTSGPYEQYF

clone size: NA
V gene: TRBV28
D gene: TRBD1
J gene: TRBJ2-1
CDR3 DNA: TGTGCCAGCAGTTTAGAACAGGGGGGTACAGTCTTC
CDR3 protein: CASSLEQGGTVF

clone size: NA
V gene: TRBV5-1
D gene: TRBD1
J gene: TRBJ2-7
CDR3 DNA: TGCGCCAGCAGCTTGGGAGGGACAGTTTACGAGCAGTACTTC
CDR3 protein: CASSLGGTVYEQYF

clone size: NA
V gene: TRBV5-1
D gene: TRBD2
J gene: TRBJ2-5
CDR3 DNA: TGCGCCAGCAGCTTGGCCGGACTAGGGGAGACCCAGTACTTC
CDR3 protein: CASSLAGLGETQYF

clone size: few
V gene: TRBV30
D gene: TRBD1
J gene: TRBJ1-2
CDR3 DNA: TGTGCCTGGAGTGTGACAGGGCATGGCTACACCTTC
CDR3 protein: CAWSVTGHGYTF

clone size: NA
V gene: TRBV7-2
D gene: TRBD1
J gene: TRBJ2-2
CDR3 DNA: TGTGCCAGCAGCCCGAGTGGGACAGCAACCGGGGAGCTGTTTTTT
CDR3 protein: CASSPSGTATGELFF